The 27 T cell receptor beta chains below come from one sample, sequenced in a study of long-term antiretroviral therapy in people with HIV. immunoSEQ v3.0 was run at survey level. Clones were read by immunoSEQ multiplex PCR, and TCRdb kept only the in-frame ones, dropping some. The top ten hold around 10% of the sample, which has tens of thousands of clones, around four fifths seen once. The sequences come from unsorted PBMCs, collected roughly 2.7 years after starting antiretroviral therapy. Receptors were obtained from a man aged 25-45 years with HIV.

This sequence joins TRBV28 and TRBJ1-1; D is undetermined. Germline V gene lookup returns CDR1 MDHEN and CDR2 SYDVKM. Trimming stripped 8 bases from V and 3 bases from J, with 10 bases between. The CDR3 runs to 12 residues. Here the CDR3 DNA reads TGTGCCAGCTTTGTACAGCACACTGAAGCTTTCTTT. Translating it yields CASFVQHTEAFF.

The rearrangement links TRBV27 to TRBJ2-7; TRBD1 agrees at 8 bases. With 6 bases clipped from V and 5 bases from J, the junction kept 15 bases outside the gene matches. CDR1 and CDR2 from the germline V gene are MNHEY and SMNVEV (reference sequence). The CDR3 runs 16 residues. CDR3 bases: TGTGCCAGCAGGTCCCTAGGGGCAGGGGGCAGGGACGAGCAGTACTTC. Translated, it gives CASRSLGAGGRDEQYF.

This chain connects TRBV11-2 to TRBJ2-5, with D tentatively TRBD1 or TRBD2 (5 bases each). Trimming removed 6 bases at V and 5 bases at J, with 16 bases between. The CDR3 sequence is 14 residues long. CDR1 SGHAT and CDR2 FQNNGV come from the germline V gene. The CDR3 bases are TGTGCCAGCAGGGGGGACCGTCAGCTGGAGACCCAGTACTTC. This translates into CASRGDRQLETQYF.

This clone was counted a single time. V and J are TRBV5-4 and TRBJ1-1; perhaps TRBD1 as D (5 bases). Germline CDR1 and CDR2: SGHNT and YYREEE (reference sequence). Trimming shortened V by 4 bases and J by 1 base, and 17 bases separated the two germline ends. The CDR3 runs to 16 residues. CDR3 nucleotide sequence: TGTGCCAGCAGCCCTGGGACGGCGTCCCGGAACACTGAAGCTTTCTTT. It translates to CASSPGTASRNTEAFF.

The chain combines TRBV19 with TRBJ1-1; D is undetermined. Germline V lookup: CDR1 LNHDA, CDR2 SQIVND (reference sequence). The CDR3 consists of 14 residues. Trimming took off 5 bases at V and 1 base at J, with 11 bases between the two ends. CDR3 residues: CASSWGGPNTEAFF. CDR3 bases: TGTGCCAGTAGTTGGGGAGGGCCGAACACTGAAGCTTTCTTT.

This chain links TRBV28 with TRBJ2-2; D might be TRBD1 (5 bases). CDR1 and CDR2 (germline): MDHEN, SYDVKM. V shed 7 bases and J shed 6 bases, with 12 bases lying between them. The CDR3 has 13 amino acids. CDR3 residues: CASKLLGPGELFF. The CDR3 DNA is TGTGCCAGCAAACTCCTGGGGCCCGGGGAGCTGTTTTTT.

This clone turned up a few times. The V call is TRBV2, the J call TRBJ1-4; no definite D call. In germline, CDR1 is SNHLY, CDR2 FYNNEI. This CDR3 contains 13 residues. Trimming took off 4 bases at V and 6 bases at J, with 9 bases between the two ends. This chain's CDR3 is CASSADPDEKLFF. CDR3 DNA: TGTGCCAGCAGTGCCGACCCAGATGAAAAACTGTTTTTT. The whole variable domain, filled in from reference TRBV2 and TRBJ1-4, reads EPEVTQTPSHQVTQMGQEVILRCVPISNHLYFYWYRQILGQKVEFLVSFYNNEISEKSEIFDDQFSVERPDGSNFTLKIRSTKLEDSAMYFCASSADPDEKLFFGSGTQLSVL.

There are a few counts of this clone. The chain recombines TRBV10-3 with TRBJ2-2, with D hard to call. Germline CDR1 and CDR2: ENHRY and SYGVKD. V lost 8 bases, J lost 6 bases, and 7 bases lay in between. This CDR3 spans 11 amino acids. CDR3 loop: CAIGGAGELFF. The DNA for the CDR3 is TGTGCCATCGGTGGGGCCGGGGAGCTGTTTTTT.

The chain links TRBV11-3 to TRBJ2-7; 9 nucleotides line up with TRBD1. After removal of 5 bases from V and 3 bases from J, the junction contained 11 bases not matched to a gene. Per germline, CDR1 SGHNT and CDR2 YENEEA. This CDR3 region has 16 residues. CDR3: CASSPPGQGSFYEQYF. CDR3 in DNA: TGTGCCAGCAGCCCACCGGGACAGGGTTCGTTCTACGAGCAGTACTTC.

The chain is built from TRBV18 and TRBJ2-4; 11 bases align to TRBD1. CDR1 KGHSH and CDR2 LQKENI come from the germline V gene. J lost 8 bases, V lost 3 bases, and 6 bases had no gene match. This CDR3 has 15 amino acids. The CDR3 reads CASSPGQGERDIQYF. CDR3 coding DNA: TGTGCCAGCTCACCGGGACAGGGGGAGAGGGACATTCAGTACTTC.

V usage is TRBV25-1 and J usage is TRBJ2-3; D is possibly TRBD1 or TRBD2 (5 bases each). The V end lost 4 bases, the J end lost 4 bases, and 15 bases lay between the germline ends. Germline lookup yields CDR1 MGHDK and CDR2 SYGVNS. This CDR3 is 15 amino acids long. The CDR3 nucleotides are TGTGCCAGCAGTGTGGGACCCTCCCTCCCAGATACGCAGTATTTT. This codes for CASSVGPSLPDTQYF.

This chain joins TRBV10-1 and TRBJ1-1; D is perhaps TRBD1 (6 bases). The CDR3 consists of 14 residues. Trimming shortened V by 3 bases and J by 4 bases, and 12 bases separated the two germline ends. Looked up from germline, CDR1 is WNHNN and CDR2 is SYGVQD (reference sequence). Here the CDR3 reads CASSERGAGTEAFF. The CDR3, as DNA: TGCGCCAGCAGTGAACGGGGGGCCGGCACTGAAGCTTTCTTT.

In its sample, this clone was seen a few times. This chain uses TRBV19 with TRBJ1-1; no reliable D call. In germline, CDR1 is LNHDA, CDR2 SQIVND (reference sequence). V lost 4 bases to trimming and J lost 5 bases, with 11 bases between them. The CDR3 length is 13 residues. DNA for the CDR3: TGTGCCAGTAGTACGCGGACGGCTACTGAAGCTTTCTTT. Amino acid sequence: CASSTRTATEAFF. Together with reference TRBV19 and TRBJ1-1, the CDR3 gives the full variable domain: DGGITQSPKYLFRKEGQNVTLSCEQNLNHDAMYWYRQDPGQGLRLIYYSQIVNDFQKGDIAEGYSVSREKKESFPLTVTSAQKNPTAFYLCASSTRTATEAFFGQGTRLTVV.

The CDR3 protein is CASSRPTSSGNTEAFF. DNA for the CDR3: TGTGCCAGCAGCCGCCCTACTTCCTCTGGGAACACTGAAGCTTTCTTT. The chain carries TRBV11-2 and TRBJ1-1; D is uncertain. This CDR3 contains 16 residues. Germline values: CDR1 SGHAT, CDR2 FQNNGV. Trimming took off 5 bases at V and 1 base at J, with 17 bases between the two ends.

This chain connects TRBV19 to TRBJ1-1; 8 nucleotides align to TRBD1. Germline trimming cut 5 bases from V and 1 base from J; bases unmatched to any gene: 3. Per germline, CDR1 LNHDA and CDR2 SQIVND (reference sequence). This CDR3 has 14 residues. The chain's CDR3 is CASSLQGANTEAFF. The CDR3 nucleotides read TGTGCCAGTAGTCTTCAGGGGGCGAACACTGAAGCTTTCTTT.

This chain links TRBV9 with TRBJ1-5; D perhaps matches TRBD1 (5 bases). CDR1 SGDLS and CDR2 YYNGEE come from the germline V gene. There are 14 residues in the CDR3. V lost 2 bases, J lost 5 bases, and 11 bases lay in between. CDR3 sequence: CASSVGPGDQPQHF. The CDR3 DNA reads as TGTGCCAGCAGCGTGGGGCCGGGGGATCAGCCCCAGCATTTT.

The chain employs TRBV13 and TRBJ1-1; D unresolved. V lost 5 bases and J lost 2, with 3 bases in between. The V gene's germline CDR1 is PRHDT and CDR2 FYEKMQ (reference sequence). The CDR3 length is 11 residues. The CDR3 DNA follows: TGTGCCAGCAGCCACAACACTGAAGCTTTCTTT. Encoded protein: CASSHNTEAFF.

This clone was seen a handful of times. The chain combines TRBV6-1 with TRBJ1-2; TRBD1 agrees at 7 bases. Germline V lookup: CDR1 MNHNS, CDR2 SASEGT. After removal of 4 bases from V and 0 bases from J, the junction contained 8 bases not matched to a gene. The CDR3 is 16 residues long. In DNA, the CDR3 is TGTGCCAGCAGTGTGGTCCCCCAGGGGGCTAACTATGGCTACACCTTC. It encodes CASSVVPQGANYGYTF.

The genes are TRBV2 and TRBJ1-4; unclear D gene. CDR1 SNHLY and CDR2 FYNNEI come from the germline V gene. This CDR3 has 14 residues. V lost 4 bases and J 8 bases, leaving 14 bases between the germline ends. The CDR3 loop is CASSVSLSGEKLFF. The CDR3 nucleotides read TGTGCCAGCAGTGTGTCCTTGAGTGGGGAAAAACTGTTTTTT.

This clone was observed a single time. The chain joins TRBV29-1 to TRBJ1-5, with 7 bases identical to TRBD1. Trimming at V came to 6 bases and at J to 2 bases, leaving 7 bases not matched to a gene. The CDR3 loop spans 14 amino acids. In germline, CDR1 is SQVTM, CDR2 ANQGSEA. The CDR3 bases are TGCAGCGTCTTGACAGGGAACGGCAATCAGCCCCAGCATTTT. This gives the protein CSVLTGNGNQPQHF.

CDR3 loop: CASSAPGTAVTDTQYF. As DNA, the CDR3 is TGTGCCAGCAGCGCTCCCGGGACAGCAGTCACAGATACGCAGTATTTT. This rearrangement joins TRBV11-2 to TRBJ2-3; 7 bases are a match to TRBD1. Germline-derived CDR1 and CDR2 are SGHAT and FQNNGV. The CDR3 extends over 16 amino acids. V was clipped by 5 bases and J by 2 bases; unmatched bases: 10. The variable domain in full, completed from reference TRBV11-2 and TRBJ2-3, reads EAGVAQSPRYKIIEKRQSVAFWCNPISGHATLYWYQQILGQGPKLLIQFQNNGVVDDSQLPKDRFSAERLKGVDSTLKIQPAKLEDSAVYLCASSAPGTAVTDTQYFGPGTRLTVL.

This sequence joins TRBV29-1 and TRBJ2-7, with D unresolved. Germline loops: CDR1 SQVTM, CDR2 ANQGSEA. The germline V and J ends were trimmed by 2 bases and 2 bases, with 4 bases remaining between them. This CDR3 has 11 amino acids. CDR3 protein: CSVETAYEQYF. Here the CDR3 DNA reads TGCAGCGTTGAAACAGCCTACGAGCAGTACTTC.

The chain joins TRBV5-4 to TRBJ2-2; D gene unclear. Trimming cost V 4 bases and J 1 base, with 11 bases left between them. The germline V gene has CDR1 SGHNT and CDR2 YYREEE (reference sequence). This CDR3 spans 15 amino acids. CDR3 amino acids: CASSPSGRNTGELFF. CDR3 bases: TGTGCCAGCAGCCCCTCCGGCCGGAACACCGGGGAGCTGTTTTTT.

The chain employs TRBV6-5 and TRBJ2-7, with 7 bases that match TRBD1. This CDR3 region has 14 residues. Germline CDR1 reads MNHEY; CDR2 reads SVGAGI. The trim removed 6 bases at V and 9 bases at J, leaving 14 bases unmatched. The CDR3 DNA reads TGTGCCAGCAGATCGACACTACCGACAGGGAGGCAGTACTTC. It yields the protein CASRSTLPTGRQYF.

The sample holds a few counts of this clone. The chain's CDR3 is CASSDDQPQHF. In DNA, the CDR3 is TGTGCCAGTAGTGACGATCAGCCCCAGCATTTT. V and J are TRBV19 and TRBJ1-5, with unresolved D. CDR1 and CDR2 from the germline V gene are LNHDA and SQIVND (reference sequence). V lost 5 bases and J 5 bases, leaving 4 bases between the germline ends. This CDR3 has 11 amino acids.

As to this clone: Lacking the conserved final phenylalanine or tryptophan, this CDR3 likely reflects a read error. V and J are TRBV5-1 and TRBJ1-2; 11 bases match TRBD1. CDR3 length equals 17 residues. CDR1 is SGHRS and CDR2 is YFSETQ in the germline V gene. Unmatched junction bases numbered 13, after V lost 5 bases and J lost 4 bases. The CDR3: CASRIDLRDRGTYGYTL. The DNA of the CDR3 is TGCGCCAGCAGAATCGACCTCCGGGACAGGGGGACCTATGGCTACACCCTC.

The rearrangement uses TRBV11-2 and TRBJ2-7, with 8 positions matching TRBD2. The CDR3 is 15 amino acids. Trimming took 4 bases from V and 2 from J; bases not matched to a gene: 7. CDR1 SGHAT and CDR2 FQNNGV come from the germline V gene. As DNA, the CDR3 is TGTGCCAGCAGCTCCCGACTAGCGCCTACCTACGAGCAGTACTTC. Translated, it gives CASSSRLAPTYEQYF.